Below, one TCR beta chain is given with its context. This likely comes from a read error, as the CDR3 has no conserved phenylalanine or tryptophan at its end. It is unclear where the CDR3 begins or ends on the DNA, so no DNA is shown, and the CDR3 is as TCRdb lists it. The sample is drawn from a study of shared clonotypes between healthy human individuals. With termini counted, the CDR3 has 13 amino acids. Germline loops: CDR1 SGHDT, CDR2 YYEEEE. The table came from immunoSEQ multiplex PCR; TCRdb's copy has only in-frame clones and leaves some out. The sample yields approximately 2.5 million clones, roughly 93% seen once.

The rearrangement uses TRBV5-6 and TRBJ2-7. The sequencing input was naive CD4+ T cells from PBMCs. Subset in this sample: CD45RA+ positively selected. This receptor was identified in a man between 18 and 35 years old in good health. Some clones in this sample may be carry-over from other donors' samples. CDR3: CASSLMSGPMVVC.